Below are 27 T cell receptor beta chains sequenced from a single sample in a study of T cells in Graves' hyperthyroidism and ophthalmopathy. Amplification targeted TCR beta CDR3 regions from RNA transcripts. In the first-round RT-PCR of the TCR CDR3, the HTBI primer set was used. TCRdb used MiXCR to reprocess the multiplex PCR reads, holding one entry per CDR3 protein. The repertoire includes about 560,000 distinct CDR3 sequences, 16% of them detected once, and roughly 18% sits in the top ten. The sequencing sample was made of blood. The receptors originated from a woman aged 18-29 years with Graves' hyperthyroidism.

This clonotype has a handful of counts. This chain uses TRBV7-8 with TRBJ2-3; 10 positions agree with TRBD1. CDR1 and CDR2 from the germline V gene are SGHVS and FQNEAQ. The V and J ends lost 5 bases and 5 bases, in that order; junction bases with no gene match: 4. The CDR3 runs 14 residues. The CDR3 DNA reads TGTGCCAGCAGCCTTGGGACAGGGGTAGATACGCAGTATTTT. Its protein product is CASSLGTGVDTQYF. Together with reference TRBV7-8 and TRBJ2-3, the CDR3 gives the full variable domain: GAGVSQSPRYKVAKRGQDVALRCDPISGHVSLFWYQQALGQGPEFLTYFQNEAQLDKSGLPSDRFFAERPEGSVSTLKIQRTQQEDSAVYLCASSLGTGVDTQYFGPGTRLTVL.

The table lists this clonotype with many counts. The chain joins TRBV20-1 to TRBJ1-5; 12 bases match TRBD1. The CDR3 covers 15 residues. Germline V CDR1 and CDR2: DFQATT, SNEGSKA (reference sequence). With 6 bases clipped from V and 7 bases from J, the junction kept 10 bases outside the gene matches. The CDR3 loop reads CSALAGTGGAQPQHF. The CDR3 DNA follows: TGCAGTGCCTTGGCGGGGACAGGGGGCGCGCAGCCCCAGCATTTT.

This clonotype showed up many times. CDR3 coding DNA: TGCGCCAGCAGTCGACTAGCGGGAGGGAGCTCCTACAATGAGCAGTTCTTC. Residues: CASSRLAGGSSYNEQFF. The chain links TRBV5-1 to TRBJ2-1; 14 bases align to TRBD2. V shed 5 bases and J 0 bases; nucleotides not matched to a gene: 4. There are 17 residues in the CDR3. The germline V gene encodes CDR1 SGHRS and CDR2 YFSETQ.

The V gene is TRBV2, the J gene TRBJ2-3, with D maybe TRBD2 (5 bases). The germline CDR1 and CDR2 sequences are SNHLY and FYNNEI. The ends were cut back, 4 bases at V and 5 bases at J, with 13 bases in the middle. The CDR3 length is 14 residues. CDR3 bases: TGTGCCAGCAGTGGGGGAGTCGGAAGAGATACGCAGTATTTT. It is translated as CASSGGVGRDTQYF.

This clonotype has ten or more counts. V is TRBV7-2 and J is TRBJ2-1; 10 bases agree with TRBD2. In germline, CDR1 is SGHTA, CDR2 FQGNSA. The CDR3 is 18 amino acids. V lost 3 bases and J lost 6; bases outside the gene matches: 14. The CDR3 loop is CASSFTIVLAGALNEQFF. The CDR3 DNA reads as TGTGCCAGCAGCTTCACTATCGTCCTAGCGGGGGCCCTCAATGAGCAGTTCTTC.

This clonotype has ten or more counts. The rearrangement links TRBV7-2 to TRBJ2-1; possible D gene TRBD1, 5 bases. V was trimmed by 3 bases and J by 0 bases, leaving 9 bases between them. Germline V lookup: CDR1 SGHTA, CDR2 FQGNSA. This CDR3 is built from 15 residues. CDR3 residues: CASSFTGSSYNEQFF. In DNA, the CDR3 is TGTGCCAGCAGCTTTACAGGTAGCTCCTACAATGAGCAGTTCTTC.

This clonotype was counted many times. The chain has TRBV28 and TRBJ2-7, with 7 bases fitting TRBD2. V shed 6 bases and J 2 bases; nucleotides not matched to a gene: 13. Germline V gene lookup returns CDR1 MDHEN and CDR2 SYDVKM. The CDR3 runs 16 residues. CDR3: CASSMATASGTYEQYF. CDR3 in DNA: TGTGCCAGCAGCATGGCAACGGCTAGCGGAACCTACGAGCAGTACTTC.

V is TRBV7-9 and J is TRBJ2-3; 10 bases fit TRBD2. The junction had 7 bases not matched to a gene; V was cut back by 5 bases and J by 2 bases. The germline V gene has CDR1 SEHNR and CDR2 FQNEAQ (reference sequence). The CDR3 is 16 amino acids. CDR3 in amino acids: CASSPELAGTTDTQYF. The CDR3 bases are TGTGCCAGCAGCCCTGAACTAGCGGGAACCACAGATACGCAGTATTTT.

This clonotype has only a few counts. J is TRBJ1-1 and V is TRBV20-1, with 9 bases aligning to TRBD1. The germline gives CDR1 DFQATT, CDR2 SNEGSKA (reference sequence). The ends lost 5 bases at V and 11 bases at J; junction bases unmatched: 15. The length of the CDR3 is 14 residues. CDR3 protein: CSAVRDRALDGAFF. The DNA for the CDR3 is TGCAGTGCTGTAAGGGACAGGGCCCTAGATGGGGCTTTCTTT.

Worth noting for this clonotype: This sequence may be a read error, since a much larger clone differs from it by one base. In this CDR3 the conserved last residue, phenylalanine or tryptophan, is missing, so a read error is likely. The chain recombines TRBV3-1 with TRBJ2-2; D is perhaps TRBD1 or TRBD2 (5 bases each). Germline V lookup: CDR1 LGHDT, CDR2 YNNKEL (reference sequence). This CDR3 has 14 residues. Trimming took off 4 bases at V and 6 bases at J, with 12 bases between the two ends. Here the CDR3 DNA reads TGTGCCAGCAGCCTTGGGACGGCGCCCGGGGAGCTGTTTCTT. This codes for CASSLGTAPGELFL.

The sample holds a few counts of this clonotype. This chain connects TRBV10-3 to TRBJ2-1; the match to TRBD1 covers 9 bases. The V and J ends lost 2 bases and 7 bases, in that order; junction bases with no gene match: 6. Per the germline V gene, CDR1 is ENHRY and CDR2 is SYGVKD. The length of the CDR3 is 15 residues. The CDR3 sequence is CAISESKTGGNEQFF. In DNA, the CDR3 is TGTGCCATCAGTGAGAGCAAGACAGGGGGAAATGAGCAGTTCTTC.

This clonotype was recorded many times. The V call is TRBV11-2, the J call TRBJ2-5; TRBD2 matches at 8 bases. The CDR3 is 15 amino acids. CDR1 is SGHAT, CDR2 FQNNGV, per germline. The ends lost 0 bases at V and 4 bases at J; junction bases unmatched: 4. The CDR3 here is CASSLDGAGGETQYF. CDR3 nucleotide sequence: TGTGCCAGCAGCTTAGATGGTGCGGGAGGAGAGACCCAGTACTTC.

This clonotype was seen at least ten times. The chain recombines TRBV30 with TRBJ2-5; D call uncertain. There are 11 residues in the CDR3. V was pared by 2 bases and J by 4 bases, with 5 bases between. Germline V gene lookup returns CDR1 GTSNPN and CDR2 SVGIG (reference sequence). For the CDR3, the DNA is TGTGCCTGGAGTTCAGGAGAGACCCAGTACTTC. Its protein product is CAWSSGETQYF.

The rearrangement uses TRBV5-4 and TRBJ2-2; TRBD2 matches 10 bases. The CDR3 contains 18 residues. Trimming took 3 bases from V and 5 from J; bases not matched to a gene: 13. Germline CDR1 and CDR2: SGHNT and YYREEE (reference sequence). CDR3 protein: CASSSRMLAGVLTGELFF. In DNA form, the CDR3 reads TGTGCCAGCAGCTCCCGGATGCTAGCGGGAGTTTTGACCGGGGAGCTGTTTTTT.

The chain recombines TRBV6-1 with TRBJ1-3; 7 bases agree with TRBD1. CDR1 MNHNS and CDR2 SASEGT come from the germline V gene. CDR3 length: 14 residues. J lost 4 bases, V lost 4 bases, and 4 bases had no gene match. CDR3 sequence (DNA): TGTGCCAGCAGTGGACAGGGTTACGGAAACACCATATATTTT. This sequence encodes CASSGQGYGNTIYF.

This clonotype was seen more than once but under ten times. The V and J genes are TRBV29-1 and TRBJ2-3; D is perhaps TRBD2 (5 bases). The CDR3 loop spans 14 amino acids. The germline CDR1 and CDR2 sequences are SQVTM and ANQGSEA. Trimming left V 1 base short and J 4 bases short, with 12 bases between. The CDR3 loop is CSVEGARGSDTQYF. In DNA, the CDR3 is TGCAGCGTTGAAGGGGCTCGGGGATCAGATACGCAGTATTTT.

This clonotype has just a few counts. The J gene is TRBJ2-3, the V gene TRBV7-9; 10 bases agree with TRBD2. This CDR3 contains 17 residues. V shed 5 bases, J shed 5 bases, and the junction held 13 bases outside the gene matches. Germline V gene sequence: CDR1 SEHNR, CDR2 FQNEAQ (reference sequence). The CDR3 DNA is TGTGCCAGCAGCCCGCGACCCCTAGCGGGAGTTGTAGATACGCAGTATTTT. It yields the protein CASSPRPLAGVVDTQYF.

The sample holds many counts of this clonotype. The chain uses TRBV30 and TRBJ1-2, with a possible D match to TRBD1 (6 bases). V was trimmed by 5 bases and J by 8 bases, leaving 15 bases between them. CDR3 length: 12 amino acids. Germline values: CDR1 GTSNPN, CDR2 SVGIG (reference sequence). The CDR3 protein is CAWSGAAEGYTF. CDR3 bases: TGTGCCTGGTCAGGGGCAGCAGAGGGCTACACCTTC.

V is TRBV7-2 and J is TRBJ1-2; 8 nucleotides line up with TRBD1. CDR1 and CDR2 (germline): SGHTA, FQGNSA. The junction had 8 bases not matched to a gene; V was cut back by 5 bases and J by 3 bases. The CDR3 has 15 residues. This CDR3 reads CASSNQGASHYGYTF. CDR3 coding DNA: TGTGCCAGCAGCAACCAGGGGGCGTCCCACTATGGCTACACCTTC. The full variable domain, with the rest looked up from reference TRBV7-2 and TRBJ1-2, is GAGVSQSPSNKVTEKGKDVELRCDPISGHTALYWYRQSLGQGLEFLIYFQGNSAPDKSGLPSDRFSAERTGGSVSTLTIQRTQQEDSAVYLCASSNQGASHYGYTFGSGTRLTVV.

About this clonotype: A much more abundant neighbour one base away suggests this may be a read error. The chain uses TRBV6-1 and TRBJ2-3, with TRBD2 matching 12 bases. The germline V gene encodes CDR1 MNHNS and CDR2 SASEGT. This CDR3 has 18 residues. V dropped 6 bases and J dropped 5; count of bases not matched to a gene: 15. The DNA of the CDR3 is TGTGCCAGCAGCTCATGGACTAGCGGGAAATGGAGGATAGATACGCAGTATTTT. This translates into CASSSWTSGKWRIDTQYF.

A few counts support this clonotype. The gene calls are TRBV29-1 and TRBJ1-1; possible D gene TRBD1, 6 bases. Per the germline V gene, CDR1 is SQVTM and CDR2 is ANQGSEA. Deletions cut 5 bases from V and 0 bases from J, with 19 bases between. This CDR3 comprises 16 residues. The CDR3 bases are TGCAGCGTTTCCCGGGACACGAGCCCTTTGAACACTGAAGCTTTCTTT. Translation: CSVSRDTSPLNTEAFF.

In this sample, this clonotype turned up many times. V usage is TRBV2 and J usage is TRBJ2-5; D call uncertain. The germline gives CDR1 SNHLY, CDR2 FYNNEI. The V gene lost 3 bases and the J gene lost 0 bases, with 8 bases spanning the gap. This CDR3 comprises 14 residues. The CDR3 DNA follows: TGTGCCAGCAGTGATCAGGCGTACCAAGAGACCCAGTACTTC. Protein product: CASSDQAYQETQYF.

In this sample, this clonotype turned up many times. The genes are TRBV18 and TRBJ2-3, with D uncertain. The CDR3 is made up of 17 amino acids. CDR1 and CDR2 from the germline V gene are KGHSH and LQKENI. V lost 3 bases, J lost 3 bases, and 19 bases lay in between. The CDR3 region has the DNA TGTGCCAGCTCACCGTCCCTTAATCGGGCGAGAACAGATACGCAGTATTTT. Protein product: CASSPSLNRARTDTQYF.

This chain links TRBV6-1 with TRBJ1-1; D uncertain. There are 13 residues in the CDR3. V was shortened by 9 bases and J by 1 base, with 12 bases between the two germline ends. In germline, CDR1 is MNHNS, CDR2 SASEGT. The CDR3 nucleotides read TGTGCCAGTAAGTTGGGGTGGAACACTGAAGCTTTCTTT. This gives the protein CASKLGWNTEAFF.

In this sample, this clonotype turned up a few times. This chain links TRBV12-3 or TRBV12-4 with TRBJ1-5; 11 bases line up with TRBD1. This CDR3 is built from 17 residues. After removal of 5 bases from V and 6 bases from J, the junction contained 12 bases not matched to a gene. CDR3 region: CASSRHAGGTGGQPQHF. The CDR3 coding sequence is TGTGCCAGCAGTCGTCATGCTGGGGGGACAGGGGGTCAGCCCCAGCATTTT.

This clonotype was seen a few times. V gene TRBV30 combines with J gene TRBJ1-6; D gene ambiguous. The germline CDR1 and CDR2 sequences are GTSNPN and SVGIG (reference sequence). Trimming removed 3 bases from V and 8 bases from J, with 8 bases in between. The CDR3 has 12 residues. CDR3 coding DNA: TGTGCCTGGAGCTCCGGGGATTCACCCCTCCACTTT. Encoded protein: CAWSSGDSPLHF. Full variable domain (outside the CDR3, taken from reference TRBV30 and TRBJ1-6): SQTIHQWPATLVQPVGSPLSLECTVEGTSNPNLYWYRQAAGRGLQLLFYSVGIGQISSEVPQNLSASRPQDRQFILSSKKLLLSDSGFYLCAWSSGDSPLHFGNGTRLTVT.

There are many counts of this clonotype. The chain is built from TRBV7-9 and TRBJ2-2, with a possible D match to TRBD2 (5 bases). The CDR3 length is 12 residues. The germline V and J ends were trimmed by 1 base and 8 bases, with 5 bases remaining between them. CDR1 is SEHNR, CDR2 FQNEAQ, per germline (reference sequence). CDR3 loop: CASSLERGELFF. The CDR3 DNA is TGTGCCAGCAGCTTAGAGCGGGGGGAGCTGTTTTTT.